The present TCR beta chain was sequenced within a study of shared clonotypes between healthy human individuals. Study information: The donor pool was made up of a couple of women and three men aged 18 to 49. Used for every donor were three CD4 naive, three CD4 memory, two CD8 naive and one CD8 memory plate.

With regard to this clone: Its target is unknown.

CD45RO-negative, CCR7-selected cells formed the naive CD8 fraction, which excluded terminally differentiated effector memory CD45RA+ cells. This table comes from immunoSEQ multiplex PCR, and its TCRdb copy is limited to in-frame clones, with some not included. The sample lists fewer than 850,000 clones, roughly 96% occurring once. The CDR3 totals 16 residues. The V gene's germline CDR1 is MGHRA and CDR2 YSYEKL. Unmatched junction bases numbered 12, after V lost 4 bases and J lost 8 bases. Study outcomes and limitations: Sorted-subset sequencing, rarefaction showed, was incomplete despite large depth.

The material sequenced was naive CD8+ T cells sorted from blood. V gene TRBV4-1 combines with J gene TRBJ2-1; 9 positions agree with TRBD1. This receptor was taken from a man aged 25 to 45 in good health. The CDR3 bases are TGCGCCAGCAGCCCCTACTTTACAGGGGGCGCGGATGAGCAGTTCTTC. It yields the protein CASSPYFTGGADEQFF.